The clone carrying this T cell receptor beta chain has more than one count but fewer than ten. The antigen remains undetermined. This specimen belongs to a study of glioma-infiltrating T cells. The iRepertoire nested amplicon-rescue multiplex PCR amplified TCR alpha and beta CDR3s from RNA. For one-step reverse transcription and amplification, about 90-400 ng of tissue mRNA or PBMC total RNA was used. Each CDR3 protein gets one entry after TCRdb re-called the multiplex PCR reads with MiXCR. The table has about 140,000 distinct CDR3 sequences, roughly two fifths seen once. Overall study findings and caveats: Tissue and blood shared very few CDR3 sequences. Gliomas, especially low-grade, showed above-expected tissue-blood divergence; non-neoplastic patients showed below.

The CDR3 length is 12 residues. Deletions cut 8 bases from V and 8 bases from J, with 12 bases between. In germline, CDR1 is KGHSH, CDR2 LQKENI. Sample: glioma tissue, nonneoplastic brain tissue, or PBMCs (not recorded which). The rearrangement uses TRBV18 and TRBJ1-4, with no clear D. This clonotype was obtained from a human donor with low-grade glioma or glioblastoma, undergoing nonglioma brain surgery, or in good health (not recorded which). CDR3 protein: CASKSPAEKLFF. For the CDR3, the DNA is TGTGCCAGCAAAAGCCCAGCGGAAAAACTGTTTTTT.